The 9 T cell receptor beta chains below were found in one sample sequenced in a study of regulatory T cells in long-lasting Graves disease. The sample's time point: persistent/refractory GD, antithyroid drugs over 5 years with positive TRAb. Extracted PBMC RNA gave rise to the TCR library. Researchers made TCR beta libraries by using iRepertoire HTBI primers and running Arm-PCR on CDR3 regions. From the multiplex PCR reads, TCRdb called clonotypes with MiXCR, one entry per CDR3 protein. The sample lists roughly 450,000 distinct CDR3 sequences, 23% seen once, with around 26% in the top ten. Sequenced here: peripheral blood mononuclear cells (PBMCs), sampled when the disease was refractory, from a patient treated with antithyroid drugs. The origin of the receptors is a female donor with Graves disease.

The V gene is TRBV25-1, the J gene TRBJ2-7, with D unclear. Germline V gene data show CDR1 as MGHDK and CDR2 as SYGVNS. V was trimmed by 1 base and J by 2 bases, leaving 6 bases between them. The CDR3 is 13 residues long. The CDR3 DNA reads TGTGCCAGCAGTGAATCTTGGACCTACGAGCAGTACTTC. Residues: CASSESWTYEQYF.

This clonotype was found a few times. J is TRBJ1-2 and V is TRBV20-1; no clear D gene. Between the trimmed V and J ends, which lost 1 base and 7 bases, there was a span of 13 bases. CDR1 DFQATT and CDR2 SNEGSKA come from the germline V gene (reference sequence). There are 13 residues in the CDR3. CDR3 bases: TGCAGTGCTAGAGTAAGTGGCGGCGCTGGCTACACCTTC. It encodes CSARVSGGAGYTF.

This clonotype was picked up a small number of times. CDR3 amino acids: CSVGRQGKEQYF. Here the CDR3 DNA reads TGCAGCGTTGGGAGACAGGGGAAGGAGCAGTACTTC. The chain joins TRBV29-1 to TRBJ2-7, with 8 bases lining up with TRBD1. V lost 4 bases to trimming and J lost 7 bases; unmatched junction nucleotides: 6. This CDR3 has 12 residues. Germline V gives CDR1 SQVTM, CDR2 ANQGSEA.

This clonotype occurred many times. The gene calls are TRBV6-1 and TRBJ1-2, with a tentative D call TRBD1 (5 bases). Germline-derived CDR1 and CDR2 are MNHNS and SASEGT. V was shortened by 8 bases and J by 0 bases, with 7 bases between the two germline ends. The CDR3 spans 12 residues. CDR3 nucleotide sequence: TGTGCCAGCCAGGGTCCTAACTATGGCTACACCTTC. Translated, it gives CASQGPNYGYTF.

The CDR3 spells CASNSPHGELFF. CDR3 nucleotides: TGCGCCAGCAATAGCCCCCACGGGGAGCTGTTTTTT. This chain connects TRBV10-2 to TRBJ2-2; D remains unclear. CDR1 and CDR2 (germline): WSHSY, SAAADI. V lost 7 bases to trimming and J lost 7 bases, with 10 bases between them. The CDR3 runs 12 residues.

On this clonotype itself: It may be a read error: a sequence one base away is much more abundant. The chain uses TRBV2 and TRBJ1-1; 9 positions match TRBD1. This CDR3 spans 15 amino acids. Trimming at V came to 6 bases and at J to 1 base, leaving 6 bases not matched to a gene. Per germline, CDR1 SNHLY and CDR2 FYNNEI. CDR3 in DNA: TGTGCCAGCAGGCCCTCGGGACAGGGGAACACTGAAGCTTTCTTT. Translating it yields CASRPSGQGNTEAFF. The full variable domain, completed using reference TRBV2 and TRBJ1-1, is EPEVTQTPSHQVTQMGQEVILRCVPISNHLYFYWYRQILGQKVEFLVSFYNNEISEKSEIFDDQFSVERPDGSNFTLKIRSTKLEDSAMYFCASRPSGQGNTEAFFGQGTRLTVV.

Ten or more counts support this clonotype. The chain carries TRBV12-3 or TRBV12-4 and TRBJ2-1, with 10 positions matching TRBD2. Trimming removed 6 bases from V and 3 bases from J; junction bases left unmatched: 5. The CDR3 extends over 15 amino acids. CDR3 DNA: TGTGCCAGCAGGCAACTAGCGGGACGCTACAATGAGCAGTTCTTC. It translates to CASRQLAGRYNEQFF.

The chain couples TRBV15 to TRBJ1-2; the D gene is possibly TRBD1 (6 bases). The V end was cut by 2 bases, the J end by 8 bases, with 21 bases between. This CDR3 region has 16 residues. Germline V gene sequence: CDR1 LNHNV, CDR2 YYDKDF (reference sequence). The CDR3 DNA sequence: TGTGCCACCAGCAGACGGGGGGGCGTTGGTTTCGGCGGCTACACCTTC. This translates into CATSRRGGVGFGGYTF. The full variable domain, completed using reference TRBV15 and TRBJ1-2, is DAMVIQNPRYQVTQFGKPVTLSCSQTLNHNVMYWYQQKSSQAPKLLFHYYDKDFNNEADTPDNFQSRRPNTSFCFLDIRSPGLGDTAMYLCATSRRGGVGFGGYTFGSGTRLTVV.

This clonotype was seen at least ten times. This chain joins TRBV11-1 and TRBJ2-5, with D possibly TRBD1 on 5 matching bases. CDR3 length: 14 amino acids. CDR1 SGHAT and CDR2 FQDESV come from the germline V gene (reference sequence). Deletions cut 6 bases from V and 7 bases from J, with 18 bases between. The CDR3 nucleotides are TGTGCCAGCAGTTTCCTTGGGGCCCAGGGGACCCAGTACTTC. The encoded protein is CASSFLGAQGTQYF.